The rows below give T cell receptor beta chains drawn from one sample of a study of technical replicates of blood from several donors. Only in-frame clones appear in the TCRdb table, and some are missing; sequencing was by immunoSEQ multiplex PCR. This table has fewer than 100,000 clones, approximately 94% appearing once. Sequencing was performed on T cells isolated from PBMCs. Source of these receptors: a human donor in good health. Both conserved end residues are part of each CDR3. Fields, in order: clone size, D gene, V gene, J gene, CDR3 protein, CDR3 DNA. D genes are given only for firm matches. Rows may omit the clone size; those that give it use once, few, many or a size class.

abundance: -; d_gene: TRBD1; v_gene: TRBV28; j_gene: TRBJ2-5; CDR3aa: CASSFSTPDRVETQYF; CDR3nt: TGTGCCAGCAGTTTCTCCACCCCGGACAGGGTTGAGACCCAGTACTTC
abundance: -; d_gene: -; v_gene: TRBV10-3; j_gene: TRBJ2-1; CDR3aa: CAISWANEQFF; CDR3nt: TGTGCCATCAGCTGGGCGAATGAGCAGTTCTTC
abundance: -; d_gene: TRBD1; v_gene: TRBV28; j_gene: TRBJ2-3; CDR3aa: CASGQGRTDTQYF; CDR3nt: TGTGCCAGTGGACAGGGTAGGACAGATACGCAGTATTTT
abundance: -; d_gene: TRBD1; v_gene: TRBV5-6; j_gene: TRBJ2-2; CDR3aa: CASRGTAHTGELFF; CDR3nt: TGTGCCAGCAGGGGGACAGCGCACACCGGGGAGCTGTTTTTT
abundance: -; d_gene: TRBD2; v_gene: TRBV25-1; j_gene: TRBJ2-7; CDR3aa: CASSDRTSGSYEQYF; CDR3nt: TGTGCCAGCAGTGACCGGACTAGCGGATCCTACGAGCAGTACTTC
abundance: -; d_gene: -; v_gene: TRBV7-6; j_gene: TRBJ2-7; CDR3aa: CASSLAGRGGNEQYF; CDR3nt: TGTGCCAGCAGCTTAGCAGGAAGGGGAGGAAACGAGCAGTACTTC
abundance: -; d_gene: TRBD2; v_gene: TRBV7-6; j_gene: TRBJ2-2; CDR3aa: CASSLGDREVEGTGELFF; CDR3nt: TGTGCCAGCAGCTTAGGGGACCGGGAGGTTGAAGGCACCGGGGAGCTGTTTTTT
abundance: -; d_gene: -; v_gene: TRBV19; j_gene: TRBJ1-4; CDR3aa: CASRLQGDNEKLFF; CDR3nt: TGTGCCAGTAGACTTCAGGGTGATAATGAAAAACTGTTTTTT
abundance: -; d_gene: TRBD1; v_gene: TRBV6-1; j_gene: TRBJ1-2; CDR3aa: CASSEPDLGQVYGYTF; CDR3nt: TGTGCCAGCAGTGAGCCTGACCTGGGACAGGTCTATGGCTACACCTTC
abundance: -; d_gene: -; v_gene: TRBV7-3; j_gene: TRBJ2-1; CDR3aa: CASSLTPTYMNEQFF; CDR3nt: TGTGCCAGCAGCTTAACCCCCACTTATATGAATGAGCAGTTCTTC
abundance: -; d_gene: -; v_gene: TRBV7-2; j_gene: TRBJ2-7; CDR3aa: CASSLVDSPYSYEQYF; CDR3nt: TGTGCCAGCAGCTTAGTCGACAGCCCGTACTCCTACGAGCAGTACTTC
abundance: -; d_gene: TRBD2; v_gene: TRBV9; j_gene: TRBJ2-7; CDR3aa: CASSPRTSTSEQYF; CDR3nt: TGTGCCAGCAGCCCCCGGACTAGCACGAGCGAGCAGTACTTC
abundance: once; d_gene: TRBD2; v_gene: TRBV7-6; j_gene: TRBJ2-1; CDR3aa: CASSLAGGHNEQFF; CDR3nt: TGTGCCAGCAGCTTAGCGGGAGGGCACAATGAGCAGTTCTTC
abundance: -; d_gene: -; v_gene: TRBV6-6; j_gene: TRBJ1-5; CDR3aa: CASSPTSPDQPQHF; CDR3nt: TGTGCCAGCAGCCCCACTTCGCCCGATCAGCCCCAGCATTTT
abundance: -; d_gene: -; v_gene: TRBV5-6; j_gene: TRBJ1-1; CDR3aa: CASSLAIQNTEAFF; CDR3nt: TGTGCCAGCAGCTTGGCTATTCAGAACACTGAAGCTTTCTTT
abundance: -; d_gene: TRBD2; v_gene: TRBV4-2; j_gene: TRBJ2-3; CDR3aa: CASSQVPSGNGDTQYF; CDR3nt: TGTGCCAGCAGCCAAGTCCCTAGCGGGAATGGAGATACGCAGTATTTT
abundance: -; d_gene: -; v_gene: TRBV19; j_gene: TRBJ2-2; CDR3aa: CASRPYAETTGELFF; CDR3nt: TGTGCCAGTAGACCCTACGCGGAGACGACCGGGGAGCTGTTTTTT
abundance: -; d_gene: TRBD1; v_gene: TRBV19; j_gene: TRBJ2-5; CDR3aa: CASSMGRGWRETQYF; CDR3nt: TGTGCCAGTAGTATGGGCAGGGGGTGGCGTGAGACCCAGTACTTC
abundance: -; d_gene: -; v_gene: TRBV2; j_gene: TRBJ1-1; CDR3aa: CASSGLGGTEAFF; CDR3nt: TGTGCCAGCAGTGGCCTCGGAGGGACTGAAGCTTTCTTT
abundance: -; d_gene: TRBD1; v_gene: TRBV5-1; j_gene: TRBJ1-4; CDR3aa: CASSVVDRGEKLFF; CDR3nt: TGCGCCAGCAGCGTTGTTGACAGGGGGGAAAAACTGTTTTTT
abundance: -; d_gene: -; v_gene: TRBV18; j_gene: TRBJ1-1; CDR3aa: CASSASGTRDVEAFF; CDR3nt: TGTGCCAGCTCCGCCTCCGGGACACGAGATGTTGAAGCTTTCTTT
abundance: once; d_gene: -; v_gene: TRBV9; j_gene: TRBJ2-5; CDR3aa: CASSVAGEETQYF; CDR3nt: TGTGCCAGCAGCGTAGCGGGAGAAGAGACCCAGTACTTC
abundance: once; d_gene: -; v_gene: TRBV27; j_gene: TRBJ2-7; CDR3aa: CASSFLTGTPSYEQYF; CDR3nt: TGTGCCAGCAGTTTCCTTACCGGGACACCTTCCTACGAGCAGTACTTC
abundance: -; d_gene: TRBD1; v_gene: TRBV2; j_gene: TRBJ2-3; CDR3aa: CASSDRGLIDDTQYF; CDR3nt: TGTGCCAGCAGTGACAGGGGGCTTATTGACGATACGCAGTATTTT
abundance: -; d_gene: -; v_gene: TRBV19; j_gene: TRBJ2-7; CDR3aa: CASSKTAYEQYF; CDR3nt: TGTGCCAGTAGTAAAACAGCCTACGAGCAGTACTTC
abundance: -; d_gene: -; v_gene: TRBV10-3; j_gene: TRBJ2-2; CDR3aa: CAISDLGGDTGELFF; CDR3nt: TGTGCCATCAGTGACCTCGGGGGTGACACCGGGGAGCTGTTTTTT
abundance: -; d_gene: -; v_gene: TRBV7-2; j_gene: TRBJ2-7; CDR3aa: CASSSSGISYEQYF; CDR3nt: TGTGCCAGCAGCAGTAGCGGTATCTCCTACGAGCAGTACTTC
abundance: -; d_gene: TRBD1; v_gene: TRBV27; j_gene: TRBJ2-2; CDR3aa: CASSLSRGRTGVGGELFF; CDR3nt: TGTGCCAGCAGTTTATCCCGGGGCCGTACAGGGGTCGGCGGGGAGCTGTTTTTT
abundance: -; d_gene: -; v_gene: TRBV28; j_gene: TRBJ1-3; CDR3aa: CASSPTGVLAGNTIYF; CDR3nt: TGTGCCAGCAGTCCAACCGGGGTACTGGCCGGAAACACCATATATTTT
abundance: -; d_gene: TRBD1; v_gene: TRBV7-2; j_gene: TRBJ1-3; CDR3aa: CASSLTGGTWAGNTIYF; CDR3nt: TGTGCCAGCAGCTTAACAGGGGGCACTTGGGCGGGAAACACCATATATTTT
abundance: -; d_gene: TRBD1; v_gene: TRBV30; j_gene: TRBJ1-3; CDR3aa: CAWSEWTGDFLSGNTIYF; CDR3nt: TGTGCCTGGAGTGAATGGACAGGGGACTTCCTCTCTGGAAACACCATATATTTT
abundance: -; d_gene: -; v_gene: TRBV5-1; j_gene: TRBJ2-1; CDR3aa: CASSLTQGSAYNEQFF; CDR3nt: TGCGCCAGCAGCTTGACTCAGGGGAGCGCCTACAATGAGCAGTTCTTC
abundance: few; d_gene: -; v_gene: TRBV30; j_gene: TRBJ1-1; CDR3aa: CAWSAGLPGTEAFF; CDR3nt: TGTGCCTGGAGTGCCGGACTGCCTGGCACTGAAGCTTTCTTT
abundance: once; d_gene: -; v_gene: TRBV10-1; j_gene: TRBJ2-7; CDR3aa: CASSESSYEQYF; CDR3nt: TGCGCCAGCAGTGAATCCAGCTACGAGCAGTACTTC
abundance: -; d_gene: TRBD2; v_gene: TRBV7-9; j_gene: TRBJ2-1; CDR3aa: CASSLYSGSRGNEQFF; CDR3nt: TGTGCCAGCAGCTTATACAGCGGGAGTAGGGGTAATGAGCAGTTCTTC
abundance: -; d_gene: TRBD1; v_gene: TRBV4-1; j_gene: TRBJ2-2; CDR3aa: CASSPDLRTGGVGELFF; CDR3nt: TGCGCCAGCAGTCCCGACCTGCGGACAGGGGGGGTCGGGGAGCTGTTTTTT
abundance: -; d_gene: TRBD1; v_gene: TRBV4-1; j_gene: TRBJ2-7; CDR3aa: CASSQDQGVYYEQYF; CDR3nt: TGCGCCAGCAGCCAAGATCAGGGGGTTTACTACGAGCAGTACTTC
abundance: -; d_gene: -; v_gene: TRBV19; j_gene: TRBJ2-1; CDR3aa: CASSTNREWNEQFF; CDR3nt: TGTGCCAGTAGTACGAACAGGGAATGGAATGAGCAGTTCTTC
abundance: -; d_gene: -; v_gene: TRBV14; j_gene: TRBJ2-5; CDR3aa: CASSPDLRELETQYF; CDR3nt: TGTGCCAGCAGCCCCGACCTCAGGGAATTGGAGACCCAGTACTTC